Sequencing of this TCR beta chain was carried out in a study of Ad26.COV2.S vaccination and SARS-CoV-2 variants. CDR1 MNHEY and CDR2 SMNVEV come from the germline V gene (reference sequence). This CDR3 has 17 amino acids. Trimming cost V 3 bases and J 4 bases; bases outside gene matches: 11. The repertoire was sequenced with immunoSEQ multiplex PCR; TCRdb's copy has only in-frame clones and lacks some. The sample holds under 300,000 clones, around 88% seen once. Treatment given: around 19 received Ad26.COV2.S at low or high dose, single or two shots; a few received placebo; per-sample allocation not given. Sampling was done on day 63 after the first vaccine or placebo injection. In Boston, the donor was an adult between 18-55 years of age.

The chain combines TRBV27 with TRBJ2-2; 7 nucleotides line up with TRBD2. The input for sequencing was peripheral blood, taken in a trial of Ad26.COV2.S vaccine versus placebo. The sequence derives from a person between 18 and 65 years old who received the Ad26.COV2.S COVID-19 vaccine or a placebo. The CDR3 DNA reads TGTGCCAGCAGTTTTCTGAGGACTAGTGGCCCCACCGGGGAGCTGTTTTTT. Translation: CASSFLRTSGPTGELFF.